This T cell receptor (beta chain) was identified during a study of vaccination effects on CD4 cells after COVID-19 (dated by TCRdb to the early 2020s). In the study overall: Participants received two doses of either the BNT162b2 or the mRNA-1273 mRNA SARS-CoV-2 vaccine. The full study included over 8 COVID-19 convalescent patients and several SARS-CoV-2-naive healthy vaccine recipients. In the study, cultures from other donors were sequenced using the Oncomine TCR Beta short-read assay on an Illumina iSeq 100. In both COVID-19 convalescent patients and infection-naive vaccine recipients, the study compared SARS-CoV-2 spike-specific CD4+ TCR repertoires from before mRNA vaccination with those from after it.

Relative to germline, V is 0 bases shorter and J is 1 base shorter, with 5 bases between their ends. CDR1 and CDR2 are read off the germline V gene as SGHRS and YFSETQ. There are 14 amino acids in the CDR3, from cysteine to phenylalanine inclusive. The read is trimmed to its CDR3 DNA, 42 bases read in frame from base 1. In the ViraFEST assay, PBMC were stimulated with viral peptide pools, and antigen-specific CD4+ T cell clonotypes were then identified by expansion using TCR sequencing. After around eleven days of culture, CD4+ T cells were isolated with the EasySep CD4+ T cell isolation kit. Negative nucleocapsid antibody results before and after vaccination confirmed that the healthy vaccine recipients had no prior SARS-CoV-2 infection. Around 2.1 million PBMC per well were cultured with 8.5 to 10 ug/ml peptides in IMDM containing 5% human AB serum, 10 IU/ml IL-2 and gentamicin. Half of the culture medium was replaced with fresh IL-2-containing medium on days 3 and 7. Unless otherwise noted, each peptide stimulation condition was cultured in triplicate wells. PBMC were separated from whole blood using Ficoll-Paque Plus gradient centrifugation and were then either cryopreserved at -140C or used fresh. The spike proteins of SARS-CoV-2 and of the common cold coronaviruses HCoV-NL63, HCoV-OC43 and HCoV-229E were spanned by overlapping peptide pools. Genomic DNA was extracted from cultured CD4+ T cells with the QIAamp micro DNA kit.

The method was the immunoSEQ multiplex PCR assay. TCR beta CDR3 sequencing was performed on DNA from the cultured, isolated CD4+ T cells. Regarding the original processing steps: Non-productive TCR sequences were removed, reads were trimmed to the CDR3 region, and CDR3s of at least 7 amino acids were retained. Antigen-specific clonotypes were identified using the MANAFEST web app by comparison of expansion in peptide wells against reference cultures. Positive clones required FDR<0.05 expansion versus reference and all other wells, odds ratio above 5, and frequency above 0.1% in two replicate wells. Clonotypes significantly expanded in SARS-CoV-2 spike wells and in at least one common cold coronavirus spike condition were defined as cross-reactive. CDR3 similarity was assessed by Levenshtein distance with the stringdist R package, and unrooted trees were built with ape in R 3.6.1. The source is immuneACCESS, and TCRdb retained only in-frame sequences with V and J called. Part of the clones is not carried over; for the studies checked, unresolved V genes explain less than half of this, and the remainder is unexplained. The DNA gave D and trimming, while V, J and clone size come from that table. Recorded for this sample are about 20,000 clones; around three quarters of them occurred a single time. The ten most abundant clones make up more than 9% of the sample.

The full study reports these points: The study was limited by a small number of convalescent patients, and early post-infection timepoints were lacking. At late post-vaccination timepoints, both infection-induced and vaccine-induced clones showed marked clonal contraction, consistent with waning T cell responses. In healthy vaccine recipients, vaccine-induced clones were almost all SARS-CoV-2 mono-reactive, with only 1 of 255 being cross-reactive with common cold coronaviruses.

Regarding this clone: The clone's antigen remains unknown. No quality values exist for individual bases; no much larger clone is one base distant.

The TCR originated in a human donor who received a COVID-19 vaccine. The V and J segments used are TRBV5-1 and TRBJ1-5, with the identity of the D gene unclear. The sequencing here drew on CD4+ T cells from PBMCs cultured with HCoV-NL63 spike peptides, taken before COVID-19 vaccination. Reading the label with the study, this specimen's cell subset or site is: HCoV-NL63 spike overlapping peptide pool stimulation. CDR3 sequence: CASSLDGSNQPQHF. The nucleotides read TGCGCCAGCAGCTTGGACGGGAGCAATCAGCCCCAGCATTTT.